Each of the 20 T cell receptor beta chains below was sequenced from the same sample in a study of TIL therapy for anti-PD-1-resistant metastatic lung cancer. The libraries were made with immunoSEQ v3. The repertoire was sequenced with immunoSEQ multiplex PCR; TCRdb's copy has only in-frame clones and lacks some. The sample yields tens of thousands of clones, about 86% seen once. Time point denoted: pre-treatment sample, taken before nivolumab and TIL therapy. This specimen was blood, taken at baseline. These receptors were taken from a person aged 25-85 years with non-small cell lung cancer.

This clone came up once. The chain joins TRBV29-1 to TRBJ2-1; D not resolved. The V gene's germline CDR1 is SQVTM and CDR2 ANQGSEA. The CDR3 runs to 14 residues. V lost 3 bases and J lost 2, with 11 bases in between. CDR3 coding DNA: TGCAGCGTTGAGGGGATGGGCACCTACAATGAGCAGTTCTTC. Its protein is CSVEGMGTYNEQFF.

This clone came up a few times. The J gene is TRBJ2-1, the V gene TRBV30; 13 bases map to TRBD2. The V gene's germline CDR1 is GTSNPN and CDR2 SVGIG (reference sequence). The CDR3 consists of 15 residues. With 0 bases clipped from V and 7 bases from J, the junction kept 3 bases outside the gene matches. CDR3 sequence (DNA): TGTGCCTGGAGTGTACAACTAGCGGGAGGGAATGAGCAGTTCTTC. It yields the protein CAWSVQLAGGNEQFF.

The CDR3 region has the DNA TGTGCCACCAGCTTCGGATGGACAGATACGCAGTATTTT. As protein: CATSFGWTDTQYF. The chain links TRBV15 to TRBJ2-3; no definite D call. V shed 5 bases and J shed 3 bases, with 9 bases lying between them. There are 13 residues in the CDR3. Germline V gives CDR1 LNHNV, CDR2 YYDKDF (reference sequence).

In the case of this clone: The same CDR3 can be traced to other DNA sequences in this sample. The chain combines TRBV6-1 with TRBJ2-1; TRBD2 agrees at 10 bases. Trimming at V came to 0 bases and at J to 6 bases, leaving 2 bases not matched to a gene. Germline V gene lookup returns CDR1 MNHNS and CDR2 SASEGT. The CDR3 is made up of 15 amino acids. Written as DNA, the CDR3 is TGTGCCAGCAGTGAAGCAAGCGGGGGGGCCAATGAGCAGTTCTTC. It codes for CASSEASGGANEQFF.

This rearrangement joins TRBV11-2 to TRBJ2-1; D might be TRBD1 (5 bases). The CDR3 sequence is 16 residues long. The germline gives CDR1 SGHAT, CDR2 FQNNGV. Deletions cut 0 bases from V and 6 bases from J, with 15 bases between. The CDR3 DNA reads as TGTGCCAGCAGCTTAGAGTCAGGGTATGGCGGCAATGAGCAGTTCTTC. Translated: CASSLESGYGGNEQFF.

The chain combines TRBV3-1 (or the pseudogene TRBV3-2) with TRBJ2-6; TRBD1 aligns across 9 bases. Germline V gene lookup returns CDR1 LGHDT and CDR2 YNNKEL (reference sequence). The CDR3 spans 18 residues. Trimming removed 4 bases from V and 4 bases from J; junction bases left unmatched: 11. CDR3 residues: CASSPSDRGVRGANVLTF. The CDR3 nucleotides are TGTGCCAGCAGCCCTTCAGACAGGGGGGTGAGAGGGGCCAACGTCCTGACTTTC.

This chain links TRBV11-2 with TRBJ2-5, with 7 bases aligning to TRBD2. Losses at the gene ends were 3 bases for V and 2 bases for J; bases not matched to a gene: 9. CDR3 length: 16 residues. In germline, CDR1 is SGHAT, CDR2 FQNNGV. CDR3 residues: CASSLRGSSVQETQYF. The CDR3 nucleotides are TGTGCCAGCAGCTTGCGGGGGTCATCAGTACAAGAGACCCAGTACTTC.

There are a few counts of this clone. The chain couples TRBV5-4 to TRBJ2-1; 9 positions match TRBD2. Germline V lookup: CDR1 SGHNT, CDR2 YYREEE (reference sequence). The CDR3 loop spans 13 amino acids. With V trimmed by 4 bases and J by 9 bases, 5 bases remained unmatched. CDR3 protein: CASSHLLAGEQFF. Written as DNA, the CDR3 is TGTGCCAGCAGCCACCTACTAGCGGGTGAGCAGTTCTTC.

This chain uses TRBV6-4 with TRBJ2-3; 9 bases align to TRBD2. Germline CDR1 is MRHNA and CDR2 is SNTAGT. CDR3 size: 15 residues. V was pared by 8 bases and J by 2 bases, with 8 bases of the junction left unmatched. The CDR3 is CASFRREGPTDTQYF. The CDR3 DNA sequence: TGTGCCAGCTTCCGGCGGGAGGGACCCACAGATACGCAGTATTTT.

CDR3 in DNA: TGTGCCAGCAGCCAGCTATCCGGGACCCAAGAGACCCAGTACTTC. Encoded protein: CASSQLSGTQETQYF. The rearrangement uses TRBV3-1 (or the pseudogene TRBV3-2) and TRBJ2-5; possibly TRBD1 or TRBD2 for D (5 bases each). Germline V lookup: CDR1 LGHDT, CDR2 YNNKEL (reference sequence). V was shortened by 3 bases and J by 1 base, with 12 bases between the two germline ends. The CDR3 contains 15 residues.

The chain combines TRBV7-2 with TRBJ2-2, with D unresolved. The germline gives CDR1 SGHTA, CDR2 FQGNSA. Trimming stripped 3 bases from V and 5 bases from J, with 10 bases between. The CDR3 runs to 14 residues. CDR3 nucleotide sequence: TGTGCCAGCAGCTTTACGCAACTAACCGGGGAGCTGTTTTTT. Amino acid sequence: CASSFTQLTGELFF.

This chain joins TRBV7-9 and TRBJ1-2; TRBD1 matches at 12 bases. V gave up 5 bases and J gave up 7 bases; unmatched junction bases: 14. The CDR3 length is 17 residues. In germline, CDR1 is SEHNR, CDR2 FQNEAQ (reference sequence). CDR3 nucleotides: TGTGCCAGCAGCAGTAGACTCCGGGACAGGGGGCACGGTGGCTACACCTTC. As protein: CASSSRLRDRGHGGYTF.

Only a few counts were recorded for this clone. The V gene is TRBV5-8, the J gene TRBJ1-2; D not certain. This CDR3 region has 11 residues. Trimming took 7 bases from V and 9 from J, leaving 13 bases between them. Germline loops: CDR1 SGHTS, CDR2 YDEGEE. CDR3 protein: CASVAARSYTF. The CDR3 DNA reads TGTGCCAGCGTTGCAGCGCGTAGCTACACCTTC.

The chain carries TRBV11-2 and TRBJ1-6, with D possibly matching TRBD1 (5 bases). Trimming took off 5 bases at V and 8 bases at J, with 22 bases between the two ends. The CDR3 extends over 17 amino acids. Germline V gives CDR1 SGHAT, CDR2 FQNNGV. CDR3 nucleotides: TGTGCCAGCAGCCCAGGGCCCTGGCCGGTCTTGGATTCACCCCTCCACTTT. Its translation is CASSPGPWPVLDSPLHF.

Only one count was recorded for this clone. This sequence joins TRBV21-1 and TRBJ2-3; the table's D call of TRBD2 was not tested on the DNA. TRBV21-1 is a recognized pseudogene. This CDR3 comprises 14 residues. The CDR3 here is CASSNCESTDTQYF. The CDR3 bases are TGTGCCAGCAGCAACTGCGAGAGCACAGATACGCAGTATTTT.

Worth noting for this clone: Just one base apart from a much larger clone, this may be a read error. The CDR3 nucleotides are TGTGCCAGCAGTGACACGAACACCGGGGAGCTGTTTTTT. Its translation is CASSDTNTGELFF. The chain carries TRBV6-4 and TRBJ2-2; D is ambiguous. Per the germline V gene, CDR1 is MRHNA and CDR2 is SNTAGT. There are 13 residues in the CDR3. The V end was cut by 2 bases, the J end by 0 bases, with 1 base between.

This chain joins TRBV4-1 and TRBJ2-4; the D gene is possibly TRBD2 (5 bases). The CDR3 is 16 amino acids. Per germline, CDR1 MGHRA and CDR2 YSYEKL. V was trimmed by 2 bases and J by 0 bases, leaving 11 bases between them. The CDR3: CASSQLDGGAKNIQYF. The CDR3 region has the DNA TGCGCCAGCAGCCAACTGGACGGAGGAGCCAAAAACATTCAGTACTTC.

This clone has just one count. This chain links TRBV6-2 or TRBV6-3 with TRBJ1-3; 7 positions agree with TRBD1. Germline-derived CDR1 and CDR2 are MNHEY and SVGEGT. After removal of 2 bases from V and 4 bases from J, the junction contained 2 bases not matched to a gene. The CDR3 consists of 14 residues. The CDR3 spells CASSYRGPGNTIYF. The CDR3, as DNA: TGTGCCAGCAGTTACAGGGGGCCCGGAAACACCATATATTTT.

The chain combines TRBV2 with TRBJ1-5, with D hard to call. Germline CDR1 reads SNHLY; CDR2 reads FYNNEI. The V and J ends lost 5 bases and 2 bases respectively, with 13 bases between them. This CDR3 has 15 amino acids. The CDR3, as DNA: TGTGCCAGCAGTCAGCAAAGTGTTCGCAATCAGCCCCAGCATTTT. Residues: CASSQQSVRNQPQHF.

CDR3 DNA sequence: TGTGCCAGCTCCCCAAGACAGGATCCTAGGAATGAGCAGTTCTTC. Translating gives CASSPRQDPRNEQFF. The chain links TRBV18 to TRBJ2-1, with a possible D match to TRBD1 (6 bases). Germline V CDR1 and CDR2: KGHSH, LQKENI. Trimming pared 6 bases from V and 7 bases from J, leaving 19 bases between. The CDR3 runs to 15 residues.